This TCR beta chain derives from a study of cytomegalovirus exposure and HLA in healthy donors. Study-level results: The study put 150 to 200 TCR beta chains on its list as cytomegalovirus-associated. Versus the approximately 720-donor mean, an Asian-associated ancestry cluster reportedly showed fewer N-insertions in a later analysis. V- and J-gene trimming in TCR beta was tied to a missense DCLRE1C variant by an analysis performed later.

This PCR relied on a set of 60 Vbeta primers and 13 Jbeta primers. Sequencing used immunoSEQ multiplex PCR; TCRdb keeps in-frame clones, though not all of them. The sample shows over 150,000 clones, around 70% of them seen only once. Worth noting for this clone: Its matching antigen is unknown.

V lost 1 base and J lost 2, with 13 bases in between. The CDR3 length is 16 residues. Germline CDR1 and CDR2: MNHEY and SVGAGI. Sequencing was done on a sample of PBMCs. The clonotype originates from a male donor in good health and CMV-seronegative. The J gene is TRBJ2-3, the V gene TRBV6-5; TRBD2 is a possible D gene (6 bases). The DNA of the CDR3 is TGTGCCAGCAGTTACTTGGGCGGGGTTAACACAGATACGCAGTATTTT. It is translated as CASSYLGGVNTDTQYF.